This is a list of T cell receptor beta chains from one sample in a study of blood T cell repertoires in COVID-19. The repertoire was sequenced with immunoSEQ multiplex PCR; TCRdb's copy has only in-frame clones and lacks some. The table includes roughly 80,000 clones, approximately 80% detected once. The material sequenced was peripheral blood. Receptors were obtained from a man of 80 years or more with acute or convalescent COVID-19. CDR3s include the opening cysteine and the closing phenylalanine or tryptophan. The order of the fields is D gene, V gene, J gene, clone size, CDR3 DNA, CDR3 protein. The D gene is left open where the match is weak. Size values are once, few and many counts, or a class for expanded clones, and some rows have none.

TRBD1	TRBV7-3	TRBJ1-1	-	TGTGCCAGCAGCCCCACAGGGGGCACTGAAGCTTTCTTT	CASSPTGGTEAFF
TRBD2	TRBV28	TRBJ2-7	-	TGTGCCAGCAGTTTAGGGACTAGCGGGGCCTACGAGCAGTACTTC	CASSLGTSGAYEQYF
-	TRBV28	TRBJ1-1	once	TGTGCCAGCAGTTTTTCGGGGAGGAAGGGTTTCTTT	CASSFSGRKGFF
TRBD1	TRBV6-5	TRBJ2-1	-	TGTGCCAGCAGTCGACAGGGGACTTCCGAGTTCTTC	CASSRQGTSEFF
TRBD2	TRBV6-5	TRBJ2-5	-	TGTGCCACCTGGACTAGCGGGAGGGAAGAGACCCAGTACTTC	CATWTSGREETQYF
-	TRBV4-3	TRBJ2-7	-	TGCGCCAGCAGCCAAGTTTACGGACAGAAGTACGAGCAGTACTTC	CASSQVYGQKYEQYF
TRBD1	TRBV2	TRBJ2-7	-	TGTGCCAGCAGGGGGGACAGGGGGGACGAGCAGTACTTC	CASRGDRGDEQYF
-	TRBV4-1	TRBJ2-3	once	TGCGCCAGCAGCCAAGTGGGAGGACGGAGGAGAAGCACAGATACGCAGTATTTT	CASSQVGGRRRSTDTQYF
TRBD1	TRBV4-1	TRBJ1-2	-	TGCGCCAGCAGCCCCGGACAGGGGGCAGGTAACTATGGCTACACCTTC	CASSPGQGAGNYGYTF
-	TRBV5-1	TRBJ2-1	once	TGCGCCAGCAGCCCGCAACCGCAGCGATCTTACAATGAGCAGTTCTTC	CASSPQPQRSYNEQFF
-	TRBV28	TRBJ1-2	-	TGTGCCAGCAGTGTCACAGGGTATGGCTACACCTTC	CASSVTGYGYTF
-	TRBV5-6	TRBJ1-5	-	TGTGCCAGCAGCTTGCTAGGGTTAGGGGATCAGCCCCAGCATTTT	CASSLLGLGDQPQHF
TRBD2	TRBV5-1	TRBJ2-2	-	TGCGCCAGCAGCTTGGTACTAGCGGGAGGGACCGGGGAGCTGTTTTTT	CASSLVLAGGTGELFF
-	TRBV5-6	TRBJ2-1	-	TGTGCCAGCAGCTCACTAAAACGGAGGAAGCCCTACAATGAGCAGTTCTTC	CASSSLKRRKPYNEQFF
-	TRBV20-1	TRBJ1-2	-	TGCAGTGCTAGTCAGGGGAATGGGAACTATGGCTACACCTTC	CSASQGNGNYGYTF
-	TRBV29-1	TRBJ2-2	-	TGCAGCGTTACCGGGACTAACACCGGGGAGCTGTTTTTT	CSVTGTNTGELFF
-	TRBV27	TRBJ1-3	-	TGTGCCAGCGGGAGGGGGGGCCCTGGAAACACCATATATTTT	CASGRGGPGNTIYF
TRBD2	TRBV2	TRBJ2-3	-	TGTGCCAGTGGGACTAGCAAAGATACGCAGTATTTT	CASGTSKDTQYF
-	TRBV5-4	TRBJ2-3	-	TGTGCCAGCAGCTTGGAGGGGACAGATACGCAGTATTTT	CASSLEGTDTQYF
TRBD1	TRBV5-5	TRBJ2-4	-	TGTGCCAGCAGCTTGGGTTTCGGACAGGGGGCGGGAAACATTCAGTACTTC	CASSLGFGQGAGNIQYF
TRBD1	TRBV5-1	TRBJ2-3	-	TGCGCCAGCAGCACGGGGACAGGGCCCCTTTTTTCTAGCACAGATACGCAGTATTTT	CASSTGTGPLFSSTDTQYF
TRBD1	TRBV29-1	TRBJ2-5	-	TGCAGCGTTAACAGGGGGAAAGAGACCCAGTACTTC	CSVNRGKETQYF
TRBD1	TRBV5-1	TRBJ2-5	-	TGCGCCAGCAGCATCCGGGACAGGGGGCAGGAGACCCAGTACTTC	CASSIRDRGQETQYF
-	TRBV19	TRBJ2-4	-	TGTGCCAGTAGGATCCCGGAAGGGGACATTCAGTACTTC	CASRIPEGDIQYF
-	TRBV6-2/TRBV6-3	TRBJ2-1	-	TGTGCCAGCAGTTTAGCGGATCCCTCCTACAATGAGCAGTTCTTC	CASSLADPSYNEQFF
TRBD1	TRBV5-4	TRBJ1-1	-	TGTGCCAGCAGCTTGGGAGGGACAGCGAACACTGAAGCTTTCTTT	CASSLGGTANTEAFF
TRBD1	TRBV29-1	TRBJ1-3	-	TGCAGCGTTGGACAGGGGGGCTCTGGAAACACCATATATTTT	CSVGQGGSGNTIYF
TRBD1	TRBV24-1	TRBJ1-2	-	TGTGCCACCAGCGAAAGGACAGGGATTCGGGGCTACACCTTC	CATSERTGIRGYTF
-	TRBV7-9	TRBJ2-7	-	TGTGCCAGCAGCTCACAGGGATACGAGCAGTACTTC	CASSSQGYEQYF
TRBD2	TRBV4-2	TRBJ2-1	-	TGTGCCAGCAGCCAACTTACAGGGTCCGGGACTAGCGGGAGGAATGAGCAGTTCTTC	CASSQLTGSGTSGRNEQFF
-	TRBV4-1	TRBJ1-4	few	TGCGCCAGCAGCCAACAAAGTACCGGGGTTGGGGAACAACTGTTTTTT	CASSQQSTGVGEQLFF
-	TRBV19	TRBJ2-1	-	TGTGCCAGTAGTATAGACAGGGGCGCCTACAATGAGCAGTTCTTC	CASSIDRGAYNEQFF
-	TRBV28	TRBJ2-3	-	TGTGCCAGCAGTTTAATCGCACCCCGAGGAGATACGCAGTATTTT	CASSLIAPRGDTQYF
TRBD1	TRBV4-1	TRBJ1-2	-	TGCGCCAGCAGACAACAAGGGGGCAACTATGGCTACACCTTC	CASRQQGGNYGYTF
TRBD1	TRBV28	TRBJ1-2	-	TGTGCCAGCACGTCTTCTCGGACAGGGTATGGCTACACCTTC	CASTSSRTGYGYTF
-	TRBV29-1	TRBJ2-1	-	TGCAGCGTTGAACCTTACAATGAGCAGTTCTTC	CSVEPYNEQFF
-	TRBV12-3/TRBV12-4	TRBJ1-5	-	TGTGCCAGCAGCAGGTGGGGCAATCAGCCCCAGCATTTT	CASSRWGNQPQHF
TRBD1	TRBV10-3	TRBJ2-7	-	TGTGCCATCAGTGATGCTAACGGGGACAGGAGGTACGAGCAGTACTTC	CAISDANGDRRYEQYF
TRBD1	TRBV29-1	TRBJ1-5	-	TGCAGCGCCGGGACAGGTTCGAAAGGTGAACCCCAGCATTTT	CSAGTGSKGEPQHF
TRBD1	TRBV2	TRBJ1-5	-	TGTGCCAGCGGACAGGGGGCCTTCCAGCCCCAGCATTTT	CASGQGAFQPQHF
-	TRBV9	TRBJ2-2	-	TGTGCCAGCAGCGTCCAGGGATCCGGGGAGCTGTTTTTT	CASSVQGSGELFF
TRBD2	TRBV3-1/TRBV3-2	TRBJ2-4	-	TGTGCCAGCAGTCTTAGCGGGAGGATAGCCAAAAACATTCAGTACTTC	CASSLSGRIAKNIQYF
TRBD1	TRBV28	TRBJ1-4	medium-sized	TGTGCCAGCAGGGGGGACAGGGGCTTCGATGAAAAACTGTTTTTT	CASRGDRGFDEKLFF
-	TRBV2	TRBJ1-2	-	TGTGCCAGCAGTCAAATCCTTAGGACAGCATACTCCTATGGCTACACCTTC	CASSQILRTAYSYGYTF
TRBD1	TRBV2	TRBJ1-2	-	TGTGCCAGCAGCGTGACAGGGAACTATGGCTACACCTTC	CASSVTGNYGYTF
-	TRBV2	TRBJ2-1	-	TGTGCCAGCCTATATGCCAATGAGCAGTTCTTC	CASLYANEQFF
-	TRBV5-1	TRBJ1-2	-	TGCGCCAGCAGCTCGACAGCCTCAAACTATGGCTACACCTTC	CASSSTASNYGYTF
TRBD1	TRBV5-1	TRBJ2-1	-	TGCGCCAGCAGCTCAACAGGGGGCGCTTTCGATGAGCAGTTCTTC	CASSSTGGAFDEQFF
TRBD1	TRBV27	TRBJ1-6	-	TGTGCCAGCAGCAGTGGGACAGGTCCCGTCGGTGAGTCCCTCCACTTT	CASSSGTGPVGESLHF
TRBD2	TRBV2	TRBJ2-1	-	TGTGCCAGCAGAATCCGGACTAGCGGGAGGGGGGAGCAGTTCTTC	CASRIRTSGRGEQFF
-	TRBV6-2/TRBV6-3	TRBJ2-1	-	TGTGCCAGCAGTTACAACAGCTACAATGAGCAGTTCTTC	CASSYNSYNEQFF
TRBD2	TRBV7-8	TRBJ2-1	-	TGTGCCAGCAGCTCGATGGGACTAGCGGGAGTAGGTGAGCAGTTCTTC	CASSSMGLAGVGEQFF
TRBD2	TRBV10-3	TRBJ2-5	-	TGTGCCATCAGGGGAGCAGGGAGGGGAGAGACCCAGTACTTC	CAIRGAGRGETQYF
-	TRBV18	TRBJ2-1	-	TGTGCCAGCTCACCCCAGGCCGGCCACTACAATGAGCAGTTCTTC	CASSPQAGHYNEQFF
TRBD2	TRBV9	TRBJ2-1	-	TGTGCCAGCAGCCCCTCGACTAGCCGTAATGAGCAGTTCTTC	CASSPSTSRNEQFF
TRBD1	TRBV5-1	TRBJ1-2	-	TGCGCCAGCAGCCCAGGACAGGGGAGATACACCTTC	CASSPGQGRYTF
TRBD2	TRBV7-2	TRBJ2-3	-	TGTGCCAGCAGCCGGCTAGCGGGAGTCGGCACAGATACGCAGTATTTT	CASSRLAGVGTDTQYF
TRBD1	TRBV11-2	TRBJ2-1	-	TGTGCCAGCAGCTTCCACCGGGACAGCTCCTACAATGAGCAGTTCTTC	CASSFHRDSSYNEQFF
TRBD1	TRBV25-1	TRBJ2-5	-	TGTGCCAGCAGTGAAGGGACAGGGCCCCAAGAGACCCAGTACTTC	CASSEGTGPQETQYF